This T cell receptor beta chain was sequenced for a study of radiotherapy plus CTLA-4 blockade in lung cancer. V lost 8 bases to trimming and J lost 0 bases, with 7 bases between them. The CDR3 loop spans 12 amino acids. The germline V gene encodes CDR1 MDHEN and CDR2 SYDVKM. Libraries were prepared by immunoSEQ multiplex PCR; TCRdb keeps only in-frame clonotypes and omits some of them. The sample carries around 80,000 clones, 70% to 85% recorded once. The chain links TRBV28 to TRBJ1-2; D not resolved. Sequencing was performed on peripheral blood, taken from a patient treated with radiotherapy plus ipilimumab. The source of this sequence is a human donor with non-small cell lung cancer who had stable disease on radiotherapy plus ipilimumab. CDR3 residues: CASDQPNYGYTF. DNA for the CDR3: TGTGCCAGCGATCAGCCTAACTATGGCTACACCTTC.